The 3 T cell receptor beta chains listed next were all sequenced from one sample in a study of blood T cell repertoires in COVID-19. Repertoires were generated with immunoSEQ multiplex PCR, while TCRdb's copy carries only in-frame clones and drops some. The sample has approximately 270,000 clones; around nine tenths are singletons. The sequencing sample was made of peripheral blood. The origin of the receptors is an elderly man with acute or convalescent COVID-19.

J is TRBJ2-7 and V is TRBV6-5, with 7 nucleotides matching TRBD1. V dropped 5 bases and J dropped 2; count of bases not matched to a gene: 9. Germline CDR1 is MNHEY and CDR2 is SVGAGI. The CDR3 totals 15 residues. The CDR3 loop is CASSQITGTAYEQYF. CDR3 sequence (DNA): TGTGCCAGCAGTCAAATAACCGGGACAGCCTACGAGCAGTACTTC.

This clone showed up just once. The rearrangement uses TRBV19 and TRBJ2-1, with 7 nucleotides matching TRBD2. This CDR3 has 20 residues. The trim removed 5 bases at V and 7 bases at J, leaving 26 bases unmatched. Germline V gives CDR1 LNHDA, CDR2 SQIVND (reference sequence). DNA for the CDR3: TGTGCCAGTAGTGCGAGGTGGTTGGGGGGGATGAGGGAGAGTTCTAATGAGCAGTTCTTC. Translated, it gives CASSARWLGGMRESSNEQFF.

The chain carries TRBV12-3 or TRBV12-4 and TRBJ1-2, with D unclear. CDR3 size: 11 residues. With 7 bases removed from V and 3 bases from J, the gap between germline ends came to 6 bases. CDR3 nucleotides: TGTGCCAGCAAGCGGCACTATGGCTACACCTTC. Its translation: CASKRHYGYTF.